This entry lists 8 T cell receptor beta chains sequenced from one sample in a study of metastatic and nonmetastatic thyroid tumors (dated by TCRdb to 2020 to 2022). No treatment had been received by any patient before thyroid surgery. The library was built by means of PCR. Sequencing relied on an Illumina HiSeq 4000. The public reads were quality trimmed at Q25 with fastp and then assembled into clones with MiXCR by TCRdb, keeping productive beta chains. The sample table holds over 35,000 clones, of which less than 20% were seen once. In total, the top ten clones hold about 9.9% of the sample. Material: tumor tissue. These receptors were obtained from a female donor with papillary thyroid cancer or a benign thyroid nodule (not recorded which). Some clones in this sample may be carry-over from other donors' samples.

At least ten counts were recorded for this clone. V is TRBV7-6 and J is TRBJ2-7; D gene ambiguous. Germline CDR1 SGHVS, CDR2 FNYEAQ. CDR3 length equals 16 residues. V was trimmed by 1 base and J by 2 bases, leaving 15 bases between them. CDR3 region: CASSLGVRRNTYEQYF. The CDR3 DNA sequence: TGTGCCAGCAGCTTAGGCGTCAGGCGGAACACCTACGAGCAGTACTTC.

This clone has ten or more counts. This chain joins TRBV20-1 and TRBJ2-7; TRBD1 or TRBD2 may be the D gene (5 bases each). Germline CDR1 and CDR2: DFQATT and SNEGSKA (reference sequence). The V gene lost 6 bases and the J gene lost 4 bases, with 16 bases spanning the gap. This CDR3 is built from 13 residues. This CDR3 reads CSARRGAEYEQYF. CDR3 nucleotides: TGCAGTGCCAGAAGAGGGGCGGAATACGAGCAGTACTTC.

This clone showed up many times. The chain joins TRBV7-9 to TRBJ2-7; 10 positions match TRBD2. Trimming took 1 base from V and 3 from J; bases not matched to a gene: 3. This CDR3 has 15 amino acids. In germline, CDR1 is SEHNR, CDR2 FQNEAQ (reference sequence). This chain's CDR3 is CASSLVLAGFYEQYF. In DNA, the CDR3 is TGTGCCAGCAGCTTAGTACTAGCGGGGTTCTACGAGCAGTACTTC.

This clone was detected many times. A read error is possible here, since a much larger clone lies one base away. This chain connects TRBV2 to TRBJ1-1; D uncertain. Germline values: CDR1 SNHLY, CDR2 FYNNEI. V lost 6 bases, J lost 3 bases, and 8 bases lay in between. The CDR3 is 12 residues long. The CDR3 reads CASSPGDTEAFF. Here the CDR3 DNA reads TGTGCCAGCAGCCCCGGGGACACTGAAGCTTTCTTT.

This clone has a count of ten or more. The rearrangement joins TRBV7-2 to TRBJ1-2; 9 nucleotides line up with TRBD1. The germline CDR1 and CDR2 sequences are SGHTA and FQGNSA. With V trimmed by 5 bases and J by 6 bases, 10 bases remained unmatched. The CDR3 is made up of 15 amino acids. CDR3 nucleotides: TGTGCCAGCAGCGGACTTCCGGGACAGGGAGATGGCTACACCTTC. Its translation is CASSGLPGQGDGYTF.

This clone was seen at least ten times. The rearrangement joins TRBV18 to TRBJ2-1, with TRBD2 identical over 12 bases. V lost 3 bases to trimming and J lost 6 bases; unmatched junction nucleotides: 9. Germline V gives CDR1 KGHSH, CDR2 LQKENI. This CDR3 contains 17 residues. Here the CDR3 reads CASSPPFLAGGSNEQFF. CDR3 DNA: TGTGCCAGCTCACCCCCGTTCCTAGCGGGAGGGTCCAATGAGCAGTTCTTC.

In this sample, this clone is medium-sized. CDR3 sequence: CASSLTSREGPYNEQFF. In DNA, the CDR3 is TGTGCCAGCAGCTTAACTTCCCGGGAGGGCCCCTACAATGAGCAGTTCTTC. The chain is built from TRBV7-3 and TRBJ2-1; 8 positions match TRBD2. Germline CDR1 SGHTA, CDR2 FQGTGA. V lost 0 bases and J lost 2; bases outside the gene matches: 6. CDR3 length: 17 residues.

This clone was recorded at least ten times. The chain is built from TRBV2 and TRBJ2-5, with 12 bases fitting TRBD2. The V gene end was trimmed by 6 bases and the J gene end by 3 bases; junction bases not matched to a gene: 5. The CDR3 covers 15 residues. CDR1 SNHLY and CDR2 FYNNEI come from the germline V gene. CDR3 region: CASRPRLAGEETQYF. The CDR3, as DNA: TGTGCCAGCAGGCCAAGACTAGCGGGGGAAGAGACCCAGTACTTC.